Shown below are 30 T cell receptor beta chains from a single sample sequenced in a study of blood T cell repertoires in COVID-19. Here immunoSEQ multiplex PCR was the method, and the copy in TCRdb shows in-frame clones only, minus some. The repertoire includes about 350,000 clones, about nine tenths of them detected once, and approximately 9.4% sits in the top ten. The sequenced sample consisted of peripheral blood. The receptors here all came from a man aged 25-45 years with COVID-19, enrolled during active disease.

The rearrangement links TRBV28 to TRBJ1-2; 7 positions match TRBD1. Trimming took 5 bases from V and 7 from J; bases not matched to a gene: 10. CDR1 is MDHEN and CDR2 is SYDVKM in the germline V gene. CDR3 length: 14 residues. DNA for the CDR3: TGTGCCAGCAGTGCGACAGGGTCTGGAGGTGGCTACACCTTC. Residues: CASSATGSGGGYTF.

This chain uses TRBV6-5 with TRBJ1-1; 7 bases match TRBD1. Per germline, CDR1 MNHEY and CDR2 SVGAGI. J gave up 5 bases and V 0 bases, and 3 bases lay outside the gene matches. The CDR3 is 14 amino acids. The CDR3 nucleotides read TGTGCCAGCAGTTACTCAGGGACAGATACTGAAGCTTTCTTT. Amino acid sequence: CASSYSGTDTEAFF.

V usage is TRBV28 and J usage is TRBJ1-3; 9 bases fit TRBD1. CDR3 length: 17 amino acids. The V segment lost 2 bases and the J segment 1 base; nucleotides outside the gene matches: 6. Per germline, CDR1 MDHEN and CDR2 SYDVKM. The CDR3 region has the DNA TGTGCCAGCAGTTTAGGGACAGGGCTAACGTCTGGAAACACCATATATTTT. Its protein is CASSLGTGLTSGNTIYF.

Concerning this clone itself: Given a much more abundant clone one base away, this may be a read error. Other DNA sequences from this sample encode an identical CDR3 as well. This rearrangement joins TRBV7-2 to TRBJ1-1, with 9 bases that match TRBD1. The CDR3 is 13 residues long. V dropped 3 bases and J dropped 4; count of bases not matched to a gene: 0. Germline-derived CDR1 and CDR2 are SGHTA and FQGNSA. CDR3 amino acids: CASSLDRGTEAFF. In DNA, the CDR3 is TGTGCCAGCAGCTTGGACAGGGGCACTGAAGCTTTCTTT. Full variable domain (missing parts from reference TRBV7-2 and TRBJ1-1): GAGVSQSPSNKVTEKGKDVELRCDPISGHTALYWYRQSLGQGLEFLIYFQGNSAPDKSGLPSDRFSAERTGGSVSTLTIQRTQQEDSAVYLCASSLDRGTEAFFGQGTRLTVV.

The V gene is TRBV11-2, the J gene TRBJ1-4; tentative D call: TRBD1 (6 bases). Germline V CDR1 and CDR2: SGHAT, FQNNGV. V lost 4 bases to trimming and J lost 11 bases, with 17 bases between them. This CDR3 spans 14 amino acids. CDR3 in DNA: TGTGCCAGCAGCTCATTCGGGGGGCCGAGTAAACTGTTTTTT. It specifies CASSSFGGPSKLFF.

V and J are TRBV29-1 and TRBJ2-1, with 9 bases matching TRBD2. Per the germline V gene, CDR1 is SQVTM and CDR2 is ANQGSEA. The ends lost 6 bases at V and 8 bases at J; junction bases unmatched: 17. CDR3 length equals 16 residues. CDR3 region: CSVAKRGLAGMDEQFF. The CDR3 bases are TGCAGCGTAGCTAAGAGGGGGCTAGCGGGGATGGATGAGCAGTTCTTC.

The J gene is TRBJ2-7, the V gene TRBV7-9, with D tentatively TRBD1 (5 bases). V was pared by 1 base and J by 3 bases, with 7 bases between. The CDR3 runs to 13 residues. Germline CDR1 is SEHNR and CDR2 is FQNEAQ (reference sequence). CDR3 sequence: CASSLGQFYEQYF. The CDR3 bases are TGTGCCAGCAGCTTAGGACAGTTCTACGAGCAGTACTTC.

The chain employs TRBV25-1 and TRBJ2-7, with 9 bases aligning to TRBD1. This CDR3 contains 18 residues. V shed 5 bases and J 6 bases; nucleotides not matched to a gene: 20. Germline lookup yields CDR1 MGHDK and CDR2 SYGVNS. CDR3 DNA sequence: TGTGCCAGCAGTCGAGGGGGACAGGGAAAGGGGAAGACTTCCGAGCAGTACTTC. It yields the protein CASSRGGQGKGKTSEQYF.

The chain recombines TRBV18 with TRBJ2-3, with D unresolved. This CDR3 region has 11 residues. V was cut by 3 bases and J by 5 bases, with 3 bases left in between. Germline V gene sequence: CDR1 KGHSH, CDR2 LQKENI. DNA for the CDR3: TGTGCCAGCTCACCCGGAGATACGCAGTATTTT. It codes for CASSPGDTQYF.

The count of this clone is one. V and J are TRBV12-5 and TRBJ2-5; TRBD2 agrees at 10 bases. Per germline, CDR1 LGHNT and CDR2 FRNRAP. The CDR3 consists of 16 residues. With 6 bases clipped from V and 4 bases from J, the junction kept 11 bases outside the gene matches. The CDR3 is CASGDSTSGQVETQYF. CDR3 nucleotide sequence: TGTGCTAGTGGGGACTCGACTAGCGGGCAGGTAGAGACCCAGTACTTC.

The rearrangement uses TRBV5-1 and TRBJ2-3, with TRBD1 matching over 8 bases. Losses at the gene ends were 4 bases for V and 3 bases for J; bases not matched to a gene: 7. From germline, CDR1 is SGHRS and CDR2 YFSETQ. The CDR3 totals 15 residues. CDR3 DNA: TGCGCCAGCAGCCACGGACAGGGAAGAACAGATACGCAGTATTTT. Its protein is CASSHGQGRTDTQYF.

This clone was found a few times. The CDR3 loop is CSVEPDGGETQYF. CDR3 coding DNA: TGCAGCGTTGAACCCGACGGGGGGGAGACCCAGTACTTC. The chain joins TRBV29-1 to TRBJ2-5, with 7 bases lining up with TRBD2. Germline V lookup: CDR1 SQVTM, CDR2 ANQGSEA. Trimming at V came to 2 bases and at J to 5 bases, leaving 5 bases not matched to a gene. This CDR3 is 13 amino acids long.

The CDR3 reads CAEGPTADQPQHF. The CDR3 coding sequence is TGTGCCGAGGGCCCTACGGCCGATCAGCCCCAGCATTTT. V and J are TRBV28 and TRBJ1-5; no clear D. The V end lost 11 bases, the J end lost 5 bases, and 16 bases lay between the germline ends. The V gene's germline CDR1 is MDHEN and CDR2 SYDVKM. This CDR3 has 13 residues.

The V gene is TRBV29-1, the J gene TRBJ2-1, with 7 bases identical to TRBD2. J gave up 0 bases and V 4 bases, and 3 bases lay outside the gene matches. There are 14 residues in the CDR3. Per the germline V gene, CDR1 is SQVTM and CDR2 is ANQGSEA. The CDR3 sequence: CSVVGGVSYNEQFF. The CDR3 DNA is TGCAGCGTTGTTGGGGGGGTCTCCTACAATGAGCAGTTCTTC.

The CDR3 nucleotides are TGTGCCAGTAGTAGCCTAGCGGGGGGGGAAGATACGCAGTATTTT. The encoded protein is CASSSLAGGEDTQYF. This rearrangement joins TRBV19 to TRBJ2-3; 12 nucleotides agree with TRBD2. CDR3 length: 15 amino acids. V lost 4 bases, J lost 5 bases, and 4 bases stayed unmatched. Germline values: CDR1 LNHDA, CDR2 SQIVND (reference sequence).

In its sample, this clone was seen a few times. The chain joins TRBV6-5 to TRBJ2-2; the match to TRBD2 covers 7 bases. Per the germline V gene, CDR1 is MNHEY and CDR2 is SVGAGI. The J segment lost 0 bases and the V segment lost 1 base, leaving 2 bases of the junction unmatched. This CDR3 region has 16 residues. The CDR3 bases are TGTGCCAGCAGTTACTTTCGGGGGGCGAACACCGGGGAGCTGTTTTTT. This codes for CASSYFRGANTGELFF.

J is TRBJ2-2 and V is TRBV5-5, with TRBD2 matching over 8 bases. The CDR3 sequence is 15 residues long. CDR1 and CDR2 from the germline V gene are SGHKS and YYEKEE (reference sequence). Unmatched junction bases numbered 9, after V lost 3 bases and J lost 8 bases. The CDR3 here is CASSSTPSGGGELFF. The CDR3 DNA reads as TGTGCCAGCAGCTCAACGCCGTCGGGAGGGGGGGAGCTGTTTTTT.

CDR3 sequence reads: CASSHHAAGNEQFF. The CDR3 region has the DNA TGTGCCAGCAGCCACCACGCTGCCGGCAATGAGCAGTTCTTC. The chain links TRBV14 to TRBJ2-1, with D uncertain. Germline CDR1 SGHDN, CDR2 FVKESK. The CDR3 has 14 residues. The V gene lost 3 bases and the J gene lost 6 bases, with 12 bases spanning the gap.

The chain carries TRBV5-8 and TRBJ2-4, with 13 bases fitting TRBD2. The CDR3 extends over 18 amino acids. The germline gives CDR1 SGHTS, CDR2 YDEGEE. J gave up 9 bases and V 6 bases, and 18 bases lay outside the gene matches. This CDR3 reads CASIQLRTSGRNRFIQYF. As DNA, the CDR3 is TGTGCCAGCATCCAGTTACGGACTAGCGGGAGAAACCGCTTCATTCAGTACTTC.

Regarding this clone: Compared with germline, one end of the junction differs, possibly owing to a read error. The chain couples TRBV7-9 to TRBJ1-1, with 11 bases that match TRBD1. Germline values: CDR1 SEHNR, CDR2 FQNEAQ (reference sequence). CDR3 length: 18 amino acids. Written as DNA, the CDR3 is TGTGCCAGCAGCCTAGCTCCCGGGACAGGGGGAAAAAACACTGAAGCTTTCTTT. Protein: CASSLAPGTGGKNTEAFF.

The CDR3 here is CASSPLREASTDTQYF. CDR3 coding DNA: TGTGCCAGCAGCCCCCTTCGGGAGGCTAGCACAGATACGCAGTATTTT. V usage is TRBV7-2 and J usage is TRBJ2-3; the match to TRBD2 covers 7 bases. Germline V gives CDR1 SGHTA, CDR2 FQGNSA. Trimming took 5 bases from V and 0 from J; bases not matched to a gene: 8. The CDR3 length is 16 residues.

CDR3 coding DNA: TGTGCCAGCAGCGAGGGACAGGTTGGCAATCAGCCCCAGCATTTT. Protein product: CASSEGQVGNQPQHF. V and J are TRBV5-8 and TRBJ1-5; TRBD1 aligns across 8 bases. V lost 4 bases to trimming and J lost 2 bases; unmatched junction nucleotides: 5. The CDR3 spans 15 residues. The germline CDR1 and CDR2 sequences are SGHTS and YDEGEE.

The chain is built from TRBV5-4 and TRBJ2-1; a possible D gene is TRBD2 (5 bases). CDR1 SGHNT and CDR2 YYREEE come from the germline V gene (reference sequence). This CDR3 spans 15 amino acids. The ends were cut back, 4 bases at V and 5 bases at J, with 16 bases in the middle. The CDR3 region is CASSPPDSPNNEQFF. The CDR3 bases are TGTGCCAGCAGCCCCCCGGACTCGCCAAACAATGAGCAGTTCTTC.

On this clone itself: In the same sample, other DNA sequences code for this CDR3. The chain is built from TRBV14 and TRBJ2-7; D might be TRBD1 (5 bases). V shed 4 bases and J shed 3 bases, with 7 bases lying between them. This CDR3 comprises 12 residues. CDR1 is SGHDN and CDR2 is FVKESK in the germline V gene. The CDR3: CASSPQGYEQYF. The CDR3 DNA reads as TGTGCCAGCAGCCCCCAGGGCTACGAGCAGTACTTC. Looking up the rest from reference TRBV14 and TRBJ2-7 gives the full variable domain: EAGVTQFPSHSVIEKGQTVTLRCDPISGHDNLYWYRRVMGKEIKFLLHFVKESKQDESGMPNNRFLAERTGGTYSTLKVQPAELEDSGVYFCASSPQGYEQYFGPGTRLTVT.

This rearrangement joins TRBV2 to TRBJ2-5; 8 positions agree with TRBD1. The CDR3 runs 13 residues. V lost 6 bases to trimming and J lost 4 bases; unmatched junction nucleotides: 4. Germline lookup yields CDR1 SNHLY and CDR2 FYNNEI. CDR3 protein: CASSLDRVETQYF. CDR3 nucleotides: TGTGCCAGCAGCCTGGACAGGGTAGAGACCCAGTACTTC.

The V call is TRBV7-3, the J call TRBJ2-1, with a tentative D call TRBD2 (7 bases). CDR3 length: 17 amino acids. Germline-derived CDR1 and CDR2 are SGHTA and FQGTGA. Trimming left V 1 base short and J 7 bases short, with 20 bases between. Written as DNA, the CDR3 is TGTGCCAGCAGCTTAATGGGAGGACTAGAGGGGGAAAATGAGCAGTTCTTC. It specifies CASSLMGGLEGENEQFF.

The rearrangement joins TRBV24-1 to TRBJ2-5; possible D gene TRBD2, 6 bases. The CDR3 spans 16 residues. Germline CDR1 and CDR2: KGHDR and SFDVKD. V lost 4 bases to trimming and J lost 6 bases, with 20 bases between them. The CDR3 region has the DNA TGTGCCACCAGTGAACGGGAGAGGCGGAGTCCAAAGACCCAGTACTTC. Amino acids: CATSERERRSPKTQYF.

The chain has TRBV18 and TRBJ1-5; TRBD1 matches at 10 bases. CDR3 length: 13 amino acids. The trim removed 8 bases at V and 6 bases at J, leaving 4 bases unmatched. Germline V gene lookup returns CDR1 KGHSH and CDR2 LQKENI. CDR3 bases: TGTGCCAGCGCCCGACAGGGGGCTCAGCCCCAGCATTTT. Protein: CASARQGAQPQHF.

A few counts support this clone. This chain uses TRBV4-1 with TRBJ1-5, with D perhaps matching TRBD1 (5 bases). CDR1 is MGHRA and CDR2 is YSYEKL in the germline V gene. V was shortened by 0 bases and J by 4 bases, with 16 bases between the two germline ends. The CDR3 has 17 amino acids. The CDR3 coding sequence is TGCGCCAGCAGCCAAGATCAGGTGGGGCAGGGTAATCAGCCCCAGCATTTT. Translating it yields CASSQDQVGQGNQPQHF.

The chain uses TRBV7-9 and TRBJ1-5, with 7 positions matching TRBD1. After removal of 5 bases from V and 3 bases from J, the junction contained 4 bases not matched to a gene. The CDR3 length is 14 residues. Germline V lookup: CDR1 SEHNR, CDR2 FQNEAQ (reference sequence). Here the CDR3 DNA reads TGTGCCAGCAGCGTACAGGGGACCAATCAGCCCCAGCATTTT. Translating it yields CASSVQGTNQPQHF.